Reported below is one T cell receptor beta chain. The data were produced by immunoSEQ multiplex PCR, yet TCRdb's version contains in-frame clones alone and is incomplete. The repertoire holds roughly 180,000 clones, with 85% to 95% as singletons. With 0 bases removed from V and 8 bases from J, the gap between germline ends came to 10 bases. The CDR3 length is 14 residues. Germline V gene sequence: CDR1 LGHDT, CDR2 YNNKEL (reference sequence). The data are from a study of control samples from healthy donors and cancer patients. This sequence originates from a woman aged 60-70 years in good health. Sequencing was done on a sample of blood. The chain recombines TRBV3-1 (or the pseudogene TRBV3-2) with TRBJ1-4, with D possibly being TRBD1 (5 bases). In nucleotides, the CDR3 is TGTGCCAGCAGCCAAGACACAGGATACGAAAAACTGTTTTTT. Translated, it gives CASSQDTGYEKLFF.